The rows below give T cell receptor beta chains drawn from one sample of a study of shared clonotypes between healthy human individuals. Generated by immunoSEQ multiplex PCR, the TCRdb table keeps only in-frame clones and is missing some. The sample consists of some 2.4 million clones, 80% to 95% of them appearing once. The sample taken for sequencing was naive CD4+ T cells from PBMCs. The receptors were sampled from a young man in good health. Some clones in this sample may be carry-over from other donors' samples. Each CDR3 is given with its conserved first and last residue. Fields, in order: clone size, V gene, J gene, D gene, CDR3 DNA, CDR3 protein. A D gene is named only where the DNA matches it firmly. Size values are once, few and many counts, or a class for expanded clones, and some rows have none.

>-|TRBV25-1|TRBJ1-1|TRBD1
TGTGCCAGCACACGCAGCCGGGACAGCGTAAAAGCTTTCTTT
CASTRSRDSVKAFF
>-|TRBV7-2|TRBJ1-1|-
TGTGCCAGCAGCAAAGAAACAGGGTCTGAAGCTTTCTTT
CASSKETGSEAFF
>-|TRBV9|TRBJ1-5|-
TGTGCCAGCAGCGTAGATGCACGGAATCAGCCCCAGCATTTT
CASSVDARNQPQHF
>-|TRBV28|TRBJ1-1|TRBD1
TGTGCCAGCAGATCACAGGGGTTGGGGAACACTGAAGCTTTCTTT
CASRSQGLGNTEAFF
>-|TRBV5-4|TRBJ1-3|-
TGTGCCAGCAGCATAAGGAGTGGAAACACCATATATTTT
CASSIRSGNTIYF
>-|TRBV5-1|TRBJ1-3|-
TGCGCCAGCACTCTTAGCGGCGGGGCCGGAAACACCATATATTTT
CASTLSGGAGNTIYF
>-|TRBV19|TRBJ2-1|TRBD2
TGTGCCAGTAGTTTTACTAGCGGAGGCTCCTACAATGAGCAGTTCTTC
CASSFTSGGSYNEQFF
>-|TRBV5-1|TRBJ1-1|-
TGCGCCAGCAGAGCACAGGAGAACACTGAAGCTTTCTTT
CASRAQENTEAFF
>-|TRBV27|TRBJ2-3|-
TGTGCCAGCAGTTTCACGCTAGCCCCAGATACGCAGTATTTT
CASSFTLAPDTQYF
>once|TRBV14|TRBJ2-5|TRBD2
TGTGCCAGCAGCCAAGTGGCGGGAGGCGGGGAGACCCAGTACTTC
CASSQVAGGGETQYF
>-|TRBV28|TRBJ2-1|-
TGTGCCAGCAGCCCTGGGACTGTTTTCGCGTGGCAGTTCTTC
CASSPGTVFAWQFF